The T cell receptor (beta chain) described here comes from a study of blood T cell repertoires in COVID-19. CDR3 size: 15 residues. CDR1 and CDR2 (germline): SGHTA, FQGNSA. Trimming left V 4 bases short and J 3 bases short, with 16 bases between. Here immunoSEQ multiplex PCR was the method, and the copy in TCRdb shows in-frame clones only, minus some. The table includes almost 350,000 clones, about nine tenths detected once. The TCR originated in a woman in her thirties who had been exposed to COVID-19. The chain combines TRBV7-2 with TRBJ2-7; TRBD1 is a possible D gene (5 bases). Sample: PBMCs or T cells enriched from blood (not recorded which). This CDR3 is CASSYRSPAIYEQYF. The CDR3 bases are TGTGCCAGCAGCTACAGGTCCCCAGCCATCTACGAGCAGTACTTC.